This entry features one T cell receptor beta chain sequence. This sample is drawn from a study of blood T cell repertoires in COVID-19. The CDR3 covers 15 residues. The germline V gene has CDR1 KGHSH and CDR2 LQKENI. Between the trimmed V and J ends, which lost 2 bases and 3 bases, there was a span of 10 bases. Data came from immunoSEQ multiplex PCR; TCRdb stores just in-frame clones and leaves some out. The sample lists almost 55,000 clones; less than 90% were seen once. The chain couples TRBV18 to TRBJ1-4; D perhaps matches TRBD1 (6 bases). The sample comprised peripheral blood. This TCR came from a human donor in a cohort sampled during active COVID-19. CDR3 residues: CASSPRQASNEKLFF. For the CDR3, the DNA is TGTGCCAGCTCACCAAGACAGGCATCTAATGAAAAACTGTTTTTT.